This T cell receptor beta chain is drawn from a study of T-cell reconstitution after alpha-beta-depleted transplantation in children. TCRbeta library preparation incorporated unique molecular identifiers. MiXCR, applied by TCRdb to the PCR reads, yields one record per CDR3 protein. The sample yields around 400,000 distinct CDR3 sequences, 9.5% to 13% seen once. Germline V lookup: CDR1 SGHDT, CDR2 YYEEEE. CDR3 size: 14 residues. J lost 3 bases, V lost 3 bases, and 5 bases had no gene match. This clonotype was counted ten times or more. This sample comprised PBMCs from the stem cell graft donor, obtained from the stem cell graft. The chain combines TRBV5-6 with TRBJ1-1; TRBD1 matches at 7 bases. The TCR sequence derives from a human donor who donated a stem cell graft to a child with acute myeloid leukemia. CDR3 DNA sequence: TGTGCCAGCAGCTCCCGCAGGGGGGACACTGAAGCTTTCTTT. Translated: CASSSRRGDTEAFF.